This T cell receptor beta chain was documented in a study of blood T cell repertoires in COVID-19 (dated by TCRdb to the early 2020s). Regarding the complete study: Collaborator samples came from the United States, Italy and Spain and covered acute and convalescent phases of COVID-19. The samples were drawn from the first 160 participants of the ongoing ImmuneRACE study and from 950 to 1,500 subjects provided by 6 global collaborators. The material from the prospective study consisted of cDNA or gDNA derived from T cells, B-cell-depleted T cells, or PBMCs. A freely available public database, intended as a resource for researchers studying the immune response to SARS-CoV-2, is where the repertoires were released. Where HLA class I and class II types were available, the types were taken from metadata supplied by the sample provider, not from assay-based typing. Deeply sampled blood TCRbeta repertoires from subjects exposed to, actively infected with, or recovered from COVID-19 were included in the dataset. A de-identified subject ID, COVID-19 status, age in years and sex were almost always included in the sample metadata. The paper as a whole reports these results and caveats: The amount of clinical and demographic metadata varied by source and participant and was provided uncurated.

Whole blood was collected in K2EDTA tubes by collaborating institutions according to the institutions' own protocols. Collaborator samples were shipped for TCRbeta analysis as frozen whole blood, isolated PBMCs, or DNA extracted from either sample type. From cysteine to phenylalanine, the CDR3 is 16 amino acids long. Of the read, only the CDR3 DNA is kept; its 48 bases are in frame from base 1. The germline V gene provides CDR1 SQVTM and CDR2 ANQGSEA. V trim: 0 bases; J trim: 1 base; unmatched bases: 2. Concerning this clone: Its antigen is not yet known. Base qualities are not recorded, but no much larger clone differs from it by a single base.

TCRbeta CDR3 regions were amplified from genomic DNA by means of the immunoSEQ Assay, a bias-controlled multiplex PCR. Per the authors' processing: Nucleated cell counts per sample were estimated from amplification of reference gene primers within the assay. To quantify the absolute abundance of each unique TCRbeta CDR3 rearrangement, sequence reads were collapsed and filtered. For each sample, productive Simpson clonality was calculated by taking the square root of Simpson's diversity index across productive rearrangements. Held by TCRdb, this immuneACCESS table contains in-frame sequences only and omits some clones. Under half of the omission traces to an unresolved V gene where checked; the cause of the rest is unknown. V, J and clone size reflect that table, while D and trimming were determined from the DNA. This sample gives about 170,000 clones in total; around 82% of them show up just once. Approximately 11% of the sample is taken by the ten largest.

The chain links TRBV29-1 with TRBJ2-6, and TRBD1 matches 8 of the central bases. Sequencing was performed on peripheral blood. This TCR was recovered from a man in his 70s with active or convalescent COVID-19. The CDR3 sequence is CSVEDYRGSGANVLTF. The DNA reads as follows: TGCAGCGTTGAAGATTACAGGGGGTCTGGGGCCAACGTCCTGACTTTC.